This T cell receptor beta chain was observed in a study of shared clonotypes between healthy human individuals. Per the germline V gene, CDR1 is KGHSH and CDR2 is LQKENI. V lost 3 bases and J 4 bases, leaving 11 bases between the germline ends. The CDR3 has 14 residues. CD45RA+ naive and CD45RA-negative memory subsets were separated from CD4+ cells. In this sample, this clone turned up once. This sample also contains other DNA sequences that code for the same CDR3. This was a deep-level run. Profiled with immunoSEQ multiplex PCR; TCRdb holds only in-frame clones, not every one. The sample has around 2.3 million clones, 95% seen once; the top ten hold about 0.13%.

This receptor was taken from a man younger than 35 in good health. This chain links TRBV18 with TRBJ2-3; D is perhaps TRBD1 (6 bases). Sequencing input: naive CD4+ T cells sorted from blood. Subset described: CD45RA+ positively selected. CDR3 residues: CASSPLDSADTQYF. The CDR3 DNA reads TGTGCCAGCTCACCCCTGGACAGCGCAGATACGCAGTATTTT. Filled out from reference TRBV18 and TRBJ2-3, the complete variable domain reads NAGVMQNPRHLVRRRGQEARLRCSPMKGHSHVYWYRQLPEEGLKFMVYLQKENIIDESGMPKERFSAEFPKEGPSILRIQQVVRGDSAAYFCASSPLDSADTQYFGPGTRLTVL.